The clone carrying this T cell receptor beta chain is a singleton in its sample. CDR3 size: 13 residues. V lost 5 bases and J lost 5; bases outside the gene matches: 5. CDR1 and CDR2 (germline): SEHNR, FQNEAQ (reference sequence). The data were obtained in a study of T cell changes during pregnancy in multiple sclerosis. TCRdb's copy holds only in-frame clones and misses some; the assay was immunoSEQ multiplex PCR. The table records fewer than 40,000 clones, roughly nine tenths of them present only once. This sequence was found in a female donor with multiple sclerosis, enrolled in a pregnancy study. The rearrangement joins TRBV7-9 to TRBJ1-1; 7 nucleotides align to TRBD1. Material: CD8+ T cells from peripheral blood mononuclear cells, obtained in the second trimester of pregnancy. The CDR3 sequence: CASSRQGGTEAFF. The CDR3 DNA is TGTGCCAGCAGCAGACAGGGAGGTACTGAAGCTTTCTTT.